This T cell receptor beta chain was identified in a study of T cell therapy after organ transplantation. General study results and limits: In nonresponders, reduced coverage from low CD8+ yield may limit detected expansions. Post-therapy CD8 clonality change correlated inversely with pretherapy clonality. Antirejection and antiviral medication effects could not be assessed.

The CDR3 length is 16 residues. The V and J ends lost 0 bases and 5 bases respectively, with 16 bases between them. CDR1 and CDR2 (germline): MNHEY, SVGAGI. Repertoires were generated with immunoSEQ multiplex PCR, while TCRdb's copy carries only in-frame clones and drops some. Of over 2,000 clones listed, 75% to 95% are singletons. This clone was picked up one time. What it recognizes is unknown. This TCR came from a human patient who had received a solid organ transplant and had CMV disease. The chain links TRBV6-5 to TRBJ2-5, with D tentatively TRBD1 or TRBD2 (6 bases each). Sequencing used CD8+ T cells from blood, obtained before autologous CMV-specific T cell therapy. In nucleotides, the CDR3 is TGTGCCAGCAGTTACTCGGCAGGGGACTTGGGGGAGACCCAGTACTTC. It is translated as CASSYSAGDLGETQYF.